These 2 T cell receptor beta chains were all obtained from the same sample, sequenced in a study of CD8+ T cells in alopecia areata. Treatment here: oral pan-JAK inhibitor, 5-10 mg twice daily. RNA was extracted and reverse transcribed into cDNA as the sequencing template. The protocol was immunoSEQ multiplex PCR, while the TCRdb copy is restricted to in-frame clones and leaves out a portion. The data hold fewer than 200,000 clones, with less than 75% observed a single time. The sample was CD4+ T cells sorted from blood, taken between weeks 55 and 65, from a patient treated with tofacitinib. The receptors were gathered from a human donor with alopecia areata.

This clone has just a few counts. The J gene is TRBJ1-1, the V gene TRBV27; D not certain. V was trimmed by 4 bases and J by 0 bases, leaving 6 bases between them. This CDR3 spans 13 amino acids. Germline loops: CDR1 MNHEY, CDR2 SMNVEV (reference sequence). This CDR3 is CASSYWVNTEAFF. CDR3 DNA: TGTGCCAGCAGTTACTGGGTGAACACTGAAGCTTTCTTT.

This chain uses TRBV29-1 with TRBJ1-2; D might be TRBD1 (5 bases). This CDR3 region has 13 residues. Looked up from germline, CDR1 is SQVTM and CDR2 is ANQGSEA. V gave up 4 bases and J gave up 4 bases, with 13 bases separating them. CDR3 bases: TGCAGCGTTGGGGGTCCTGGGACCTATGGCTACACCTTC. The encoded protein is CSVGGPGTYGYTF.